One T cell receptor beta chain is described in this entry. Its antigen is as yet unknown. These data are taken from a study of cytomegalovirus exposure and HLA in healthy donors. Repertoires were generated with immunoSEQ multiplex PCR, while TCRdb's copy carries only in-frame clones and drops some. Found here are roughly 100,000 clones, 86% of them singletons; the top ten hold 4%. Findings and caveats of the study: As was reported, the classifier diagnosed cytomegalovirus status with high specificity and sensitivity.

Germline lookup yields CDR1 SGHDT and CDR2 YYEEEE. This CDR3 is built from 13 residues. Trimming shortened V by 4 bases and J by 14 bases, and 19 bases separated the two germline ends. Specimen: PBMCs. This clonotype was obtained from a woman between 18 and 29 years old in good health and CMV-seropositive. The chain links TRBV5-6 to TRBJ2-1, with TRBD1 as a possible D gene (6 bases). Written as DNA, the CDR3 is TGTGCCAGCAGCAAAACCAGGGGTACCCGGGAGTTCTTC. Translation gives CASSKTRGTREFF.